A selection of T cell receptor beta chains follows, all from one sample in a study of shared clonotypes between healthy human individuals. Produced via immunoSEQ multiplex PCR; TCRdb's table is partial and in-frame only. The table shows approximately 480,000 clones, with almost 80% occurring only once. Sequencing input: PBMCs. The origin of the receptors is a woman between 35 and 50 years old in good health. Some clones in this sample may be carry-over from other donors' samples. The CDR3 runs from the conserved cysteine through the conserved F or W. Fields, in order: V gene, D gene, clone size, J gene, CDR3 protein, CDR3 DNA. A D gene is named only where the DNA matches it firmly. The listing skips clone size in some rows; elsewhere it reads once, few, many or a size class.

TRBV5-1	TRBD2	NA	TRBJ2-3	CASGAGVGTDTQYF	TGCGCCAGTGGAGCGGGAGTGGGCACAGATACGCAGTATTTT
TRBV5-8	NA	NA	TRBJ2-7	CASSIYTGTNGPYEQYF	TGTGCCAGCAGCATTTACACCGGGACAAACGGGCCCTACGAGCAGTACTTC
TRBV7-2	NA	NA	TRBJ2-7	CASSPRLGWGRSYEQYF	TGTGCCAGCAGCCCTCGACTTGGTTGGGGCAGGTCCTACGAGCAGTACTTC
TRBV19	NA	NA	TRBJ2-7	CASSIGGDSYEQYF	TGTGCCAGTAGTATAGGAGGAGACTCCTACGAGCAGTACTTC
TRBV18	NA	NA	TRBJ2-2	CASSPPFGNTGELFF	TGTGCCAGCTCACCACCGTTCGGGAACACCGGGGAGCTGTTTTTT
TRBV5-8	NA	NA	TRBJ1-2	CASSKDPIAGYTF	TGTGCCAGCAGCAAGGACCCCATCGCGGGCTACACCTTC
TRBV30	NA	NA	TRBJ2-1	CAWTPDPVSYNEQFF	TGTGCCTGGACCCCAGACCCCGTCTCCTACAATGAGCAGTTCTTC
TRBV2	NA	NA	TRBJ2-3	CACRRGTDTQYF	TGTGCCTGCAGAAGGGGCACGGATACGCAGTATTTT
TRBV5-1	TRBD2	NA	TRBJ2-1	CASSLEREDNEQFF	TGCGCCAGCAGCCTGGAGCGGGAGGATAATGAGCAGTTCTTC
TRBV27	NA	once	TRBJ2-6	CASSFPSNSGANVLTF	TGTGCCAGCAGTTTCCCGAGCAACTCTGGGGCCAACGTCCTGACTTTC
TRBV28	NA	NA	TRBJ1-4	CAIAAGATNEKLFF	TGTGCCATTGCCGCCGGGGCAACTAATGAAAAACTGTTTTTT
TRBV2	TRBD1	NA	TRBJ2-1	CASSPLGDSSNNEQFF	TGTGCCAGCAGCCCCCTGGGGGACAGTAGTAACAATGAGCAGTTCTTC
TRBV13	NA	once	TRBJ2-1	CASSLGRGNEQFF	TGTGCCAGCAGTCTTGGGAGGGGGAATGAGCAGTTCTTC
TRBV28	NA	NA	TRBJ2-1	CATHTRRAGHNEQFF	TGTGCCACCCATACTAGGAGGGCGGGACACAATGAGCAGTTCTTC
TRBV15	NA	NA	TRBJ1-5	CATSRGLDQPQHF	TGTGCCACCAGCAGAGGTCTTGATCAGCCCCAGCATTTT
TRBV4-1	NA	NA	TRBJ2-5	CASSQSEQLETQYF	TGCGCCAGCAGCCAATCGGAACAATTGGAGACCCAGTACTTC
TRBV7-9	TRBD1	few	TRBJ1-5	CASSFGTGQPQHF	TGTGCCAGCAGCTTCGGGACAGGTCAGCCCCAGCATTTT
TRBV2	TRBD1	once	TRBJ1-4	CASIRTGGSEKLFF	TGTGCCAGCATTAGGACAGGGGGCTCGGAAAAACTGTTTTTT
TRBV29-1	NA	NA	TRBJ1-2	CSVEDLGQGPPNYGYTF	TGCAGCGTTGAAGATCTCGGTCAGGGTCCTCCTAACTATGGCTACACCTTC
TRBV6-6	TRBD2	NA	TRBJ2-1	CASSLLGLAGHNEQFF	TGTGCCAGCAGCCTGCTGGGACTAGCGGGTCACAATGAGCAGTTCTTC
TRBV4-1	TRBD2	NA	TRBJ2-1	CASSQVDLGLATGEQFF	TGCGCCAGCAGCCAAGTGGATCTGGGACTAGCTACCGGTGAGCAGTTCTTC
TRBV13	NA	once	TRBJ2-1	CASSLGGGVYNEQFF	TGTGCCAGCAGCTTGGGTGGCGGGGTTTACAATGAGCAGTTCTTC
TRBV4-2	TRBD2	NA	TRBJ2-1	CASSQDPGGGLAEAYNEQFF	TGTGCCAGCAGCCAAGATCCAGGGGGCGGACTAGCGGAGGCCTACAATGAGCAGTTCTTC
TRBV5-1	NA	NA	TRBJ2-3	CASSPQGGGDTQYF	TGCGCCAGCAGCCCGCAGGGGGGAGGAGATACGCAGTATTTT